The 5 T cell receptor beta chains listed next were all sequenced from one sample in a study of response to subunit inactivated influenza vaccine. TCRdb used MiXCR to reprocess the RT-PCR reads, holding one entry per CDR3 protein. The sample includes roughly 650,000 distinct CDR3 sequences, 12% to 15% of them seen just once. This material consisted of PBMCs from blood, taken around 14 days before vaccination. Receptor source: a man aged 50 or older who received an inactivated influenza vaccine.

The chain is built from TRBV20-1 and TRBJ2-7; 7 bases align to TRBD1. This CDR3 is built from 16 residues. In germline, CDR1 is DFQATT, CDR2 SNEGSKA (reference sequence). V dropped 1 base and J dropped 3; count of bases not matched to a gene: 12. CDR3 DNA: TGCAGTGCTAGAGTAGGAAGAGGGGGCCTTATCTACGAGCAGTACTTC. This sequence encodes CSARVGRGGLIYEQYF.

This clonotype was detected a few times. This chain links TRBV20-1 with TRBJ2-7, with TRBD2 as a possible D gene (5 bases). The CDR3 has 12 residues. Trimming shortened V by 5 bases and J by 7 bases, and 15 bases separated the two germline ends. The V gene's germline CDR1 is DFQATT and CDR2 SNEGSKA (reference sequence). In nucleotides, the CDR3 is TGCAGTGCTCAGGACTTCTTCTGGGAGCAGTACTTC. Encoded protein: CSAQDFFWEQYF.

In its sample, this clonotype was seen many times. This chain uses TRBV12-3 or TRBV12-4 with TRBJ2-5; TRBD2 aligns across 9 bases. The V gene end was trimmed by 0 bases and the J gene end by 6 bases; junction bases not matched to a gene: 2. The CDR3 sequence is 14 residues long. The CDR3 bases are TGTGCCAGCAGTTTAGCTAGCGGGGGCAAGACCCAGTACTTC. Translation: CASSLASGGKTQYF.

This clonotype was counted between two and nine times. V gene TRBV6-2 or TRBV6-3 combines with J gene TRBJ2-3; D uncertain. V lost 2 bases and J 2 bases, leaving 11 bases between the germline ends. This CDR3 spans 15 amino acids. In germline, CDR1 is MNHEY, CDR2 SVGEGT. The CDR3 loop reads CASSYQSFHTDTQYF. The CDR3 DNA follows: TGTGCCAGCAGTTACCAGAGCTTTCACACAGATACGCAGTATTTT.

The chain uses TRBV7-2 and TRBJ2-7; 9 nucleotides line up with TRBD1. The junction had 8 bases not matched to a gene; V was cut back by 1 base and J by 4 bases. Germline CDR1 SGHTA, CDR2 FQGNSA. This CDR3 has 16 amino acids. CDR3 sequence reads: CASSLVAQGASYEQYF. The DNA for the CDR3 is TGTGCCAGCAGCTTAGTGGCACAGGGGGCATCATACGAGCAGTACTTC.